This note documents a single T cell receptor beta chain sequence. This sample stems from a study of CD8 T cells in Susac syndrome. This CDR3 comprises 14 residues. Deletions cut 0 bases from V and 3 bases from J, with 9 bases between. CDR1 and CDR2 (germline): GTSNPN, SVGIG (reference sequence). Reverse transcription of about 0.5 to 1 ug RNA was carried out with random hexamers. Multiplex PCR with immunoSEQ amplified the TCR beta CDR3 across 54 Vbeta and 13 Jbeta. TCRdb analysed the immunoSEQ multiplex PCR reads with MiXCR anew, one entry per CDR3 protein. The sample gives about 140,000 distinct CDR3 sequences, 94% of which show up once; about 0.26% is in the top ten. Peripheral blood CD8+ and CD4+ T cells were profiled by TCR beta sequencing. Negative isolation was used for CD8+ and CD4+ T cells and FACS enrichment for TEMRA cells.

This clonotype was obtained from a human donor in good health. The chain employs TRBV30 and TRBJ2-1, with D uncertain. Material for sequencing was CD8+ T cells from PBMCs. CDR3: CAWSVKGFYNEQFF. As DNA, the CDR3 is TGTGCCTGGAGTGTCAAAGGGTTCTACAATGAGCAGTTCTTC.